This is a list of T cell receptor beta chains from one sample in a study of blood T cell repertoires in COVID-19. Generated by immunoSEQ multiplex PCR, the TCRdb table keeps only in-frame clones and is missing some. The sample yields 250,000 to 300,000 clones, about four fifths seen once. The specimen was PBMCs or T cells enriched from blood (not recorded which). These receptors came from a man in his forties or fifties who had been exposed to COVID-19. Each CDR3 is given with its conserved first and last residue.

TRBV18 CASSPGQANTEAFF
TRBV7-9 CASSPSTGLEQFF
TRBV19 CASVDRGDTEAFF
TRBV27 CASSSDDRARYGYTF
TRBV5-1 CASNRDLSSTDTQYF
TRBV30 CAWSVRSDTQYF
TRBV29-1 CSVGEGTGNTIYF
TRBV7-6 CASSPRGSKYQPQHF
TRBV10-3 CAISEGGQGSGNTIYF
TRBV5-4 CASSFGLTGEQYF
TRBV30 CAWVATGDGNTIYF
TRBV11-2 CASSLSTGIRYGYTF
TRBV7-8 CASSLLRVPENQPQHF
TRBV3-1/TRBV3-2 CASSQGGLAGVGSSYNEQFF
TRBV15 CATSRTGSNYGYTF
TRBV10-3 CAISAGGQANTGELFF
TRBV5-4 CASSSWAQGNTGELFF
TRBV15 CATSRDLGSHEQYF
TRBV5-8 CASSQTPGSSYEQYF
TRBV7-3 CASSLQRGVGDEQFF
TRBV28 CASSLRNYGYTF
TRBV9 CASSVSQGINYGYTF
TRBV5-1 CASSSDRVAEKLFF
TRBV15 CATSRESSGNTIYF
TRBV19 CASSSGGMGNQPQHF
TRBV5-1 CASSPGTGDLRGYTF
TRBV6-5 CASSYLGPGNTDTQYF
TRBV10-3 CAISESLETQIRNTEAFF
TRBV25-1 CASRDSNNEQFF
TRBV6-1 CASSEGLAGDEQYF
TRBV9 CASSAGTNYGYTF
TRBV29-1 CSVEKEFTDTQYF
TRBV12-3/TRBV12-4 CASSFDGSETQYF
TRBV10-2 CASSAAGGEEQYF
TRBV29-1 CSVWISGYNEQFF
TRBV5-1 CASSSHSGSEAFF
TRBV5-1 CASSLVSGLRTDTQYF
TRBV2 CASSVAGGPWGTDTQYF
TRBV11-2 CASSLDPGLVGEQYF
TRBV30 CAWRRGQSTRTNEKLFF
TRBV7-6 CASSSTGTGGLEQYF
TRBV30 CAWSGRVHEKLFF